This TCR beta chain was recorded in a study of cytomegalovirus exposure and HLA in healthy donors. Notes on the study in general: Later work found that TCR association rates differed between HLA loci; DRB1 had the most and HLA-C the fewest.

PCR used 60 Vbeta primers and 13 Jbeta primers. Generated by immunoSEQ multiplex PCR, the TCRdb table keeps only in-frame clones and is missing some. Altogether 40,000 to 60,000 clones are present, 60% to 75% being singletons, with the ten largest covering around 10%. The CDR3 runs to 11 residues. V gave up 5 bases and J gave up 4 bases, with 5 bases separating them. Per germline, CDR1 MDHEN and CDR2 SYDVKM. Worth noting for this clone: Its antigen is unknown.

The chain uses TRBV28 and TRBJ1-2; D ambiguous. This receptor was taken from a woman between 45 and 60 years old in good health and CMV-seronegative. The sample taken for sequencing was PBMCs. CDR3 DNA: TGTGCCAGCAGTAGACTCTATGGCTACACCTTC. It encodes CASSRLYGYTF.